The 3 T cell receptor beta chains presented below share a single source sample, sequenced in a study of control samples from healthy donors and cancer patients. TCRdb's copy holds only in-frame clones and misses some; the assay was immunoSEQ multiplex PCR. Of about 100,000 clones listed, about 90% were seen once; the top ten hold more than 15%. The sequenced material came from blood. Source of these receptors: a woman aged 45-60 years in good health.

This clone showed up just once. The chain uses TRBV18 and TRBJ1-2; perhaps TRBD1 as D (6 bases). Trimming cost V 5 bases and J 5 bases, with 21 bases left between them. This CDR3 contains 16 residues. Germline-derived CDR1 and CDR2 are KGHSH and LQKENI. The CDR3 loop is CASSVSSGDNSYGYTF. The CDR3 region has the DNA TGTGCCAGCTCAGTTAGCTCAGGGGACAACTCATATGGCTACACCTTC.

V gene TRBV11-2 combines with J gene TRBJ1-4; D is unresolved. The germline V and J ends were trimmed by 2 bases and 17 bases, with 21 bases remaining between them. CDR1 and CDR2 (germline): SGHAT, FQNNGV. The CDR3 totals 14 residues. CDR3 sequence: CASSLLAELATTFF. The CDR3 DNA reads TGTGCCAGCAGCTTATTAGCGGAACTCGCTACAACTTTTTTT.

The J gene is TRBJ1-1, the V gene TRBV2; TRBD1 aligns across 7 bases. The CDR3 is 18 amino acids. Germline CDR1 is SNHLY and CDR2 is FYNNEI. V was pared by 11 bases and J by 3 bases, with 24 bases of the junction left unmatched. CDR3 DNA sequence: TGTGCCCCACCGCCGGGACAGCATTCCCTCCTTGTGGACACTGAAGCTTTCTTT. It specifies CAPPPGQHSLLVDTEAFF.